This T cell receptor beta chain was recovered during a study of T cells in Graves' hyperthyroidism and ophthalmopathy (dated by TCRdb to the late 2010s). For the study in its entirety: Peripheral blood samples were taken at the time of initial diagnosis, prior to any treatment. The approximately 95 discovery patients were divided at random into training and test sets in a 7:3 ratio. An independent validation cohort of about 20 hyperthyroidism patients and 17 patients who later progressed to ophthalmopathy tested prospective prediction of ophthalmopathy. The paper reports TCR Vbeta CDR3 sequencing of about 140 peripheral blood samples: some 44 ophthalmopathy, fewer than 80 hyperthyroidism and approximately 17 progressor patients. After sampling, hyperthyroidism patients received methimazole starting at 30 mg daily, and ophthalmopathy patients received high-dose intravenous methylprednisolone. A discovery cohort of about a hundred patients, approximately 44 with Graves' ophthalmopathy and fewer than 65 with stable Graves' hyperthyroidism, was used to find distinguishing TCR V-J signatures. The study also compared thyroid tissue and blood T-cell repertoires from several Graves' hyperthyroidism patients. Results and caveats for the whole study, not just this receptor: A model built on a 13 V-J signature distinguished ophthalmopathy from stable hyperthyroidism, reaching 85% to 90% sensitivity and 81.08% specificity in cross-validation and 80%/75% in testing. No statistical method was used to fix the sample size in advance, and group allocation was not hidden from the investigators. Most expanded thyroid clonotypes (frequency above 0.001) were also found in blood, which suggests that blood repertoires may mirror thyroid immune responses. During validation, the model predicted progression to ophthalmopathy a median of about 6.5 months ahead of onset, with around 65% sensitivity and 72% to 80% specificity.

Graves' hyperthyroidism was defined as stable when no progression to ophthalmopathy occurred over 18 months of follow-up. Hyperthyroidism patients were newly diagnosed, had a disease duration of under 2 months, and were aged 18 to 65 years. Patients with uncontrolled infections, other autoimmune diseases, pregnancy or lactation were excluded. Diagnoses were based on clinical symptoms, serum thyroxine and TRAb, thyroid ultrasound and orbital computed tomography. PBMCs were separated from 8 to 10 ml of fresh peripheral blood using Ficoll-Paque density gradient centrifugation. Total RNA was extracted using Trizol reagent, and RNA quality was assessed on an Agilent 2100 Bioanalyzer. Amplification of TCR beta CDR3 regions was carried out from RNA transcripts. For the first round of RT-PCR on the TCR CDR3, the HTBI primer set was used together with the Qiagen OneStep RT-PCR kit. Libraries were constructed in a second round of multiplex PCR, after which size selection and purification were performed. Paired-end sequencing of the libraries was performed with 100 bp reads on an Illumina HiSeq2000. The study's own analysis went as follows. SOAPnuke was used to process the raw data, throwing out any read that contained adapters or uncalled bases, had a mean Phred below 15, or lacked an exact constant-primer or identifier match. High-quality paired reads were merged with COPE v1.2.5, and unique nucleotide sequences were defined as clonotypes. Clonotypes were aligned to IMGT TRBV, TRBD and TRBJ reference segments using MiTCR v1.1. The analysis included only V-J combinations with a frequency above 0.0001, which together covered roughly 99% of the repertoires. The TCS score was defined as the ratio of F50 (clonal expansion) to E x V (chaos), calculated using BLOSUM62-based TCRdist between CDR3 peptides within each V-J. Welch's t-statistics and random forest reduced roughly 540 V-J features to roughly 13, which were used in a naive Bayes classifier (R e1071). In-frame beta chains were kept once TCRdb had trimmed the public reads at Q25 with fastp and called clones with MiXCR. Merged by CDR3 protein, the rows form single entries marked with the most common genes and DNA. These V and J calls rely on TCRdb rather than the paper's analysis. The table for this sample lists about 96,000 distinct CDR3 sequences; about 51% of them were counted only once. Of the sample, 25% to 30% falls within the top ten clones.

A word on this clonotype: Its antigen is still unknown. No base quality values were provided; no much bigger clone lies one nucleotide off.

Cut back by 8 bases and 0 bases, the V and J ends lie 7 bases apart. The cysteine opens and the phenylalanine closes a CDR3 of 11 amino acids. The only DNA kept is the CDR3, 33 bases in frame from the first base. CDR1 and CDR2 are read off the germline V gene as SQVTM and ANQGSEA. The TCR originated in a woman aged 40 to 55 with Graves' hyperthyroidism. This receptor chain uses TRBV29-1 and TRBJ1-1; the D gene cannot be resolved reliably. Sequencing input: blood. The nucleotides read TGCAGCTTGGGAGTGAACACTGAAGCTTTCTTT. This codes for CSLGVNTEAFF. When the CDR3 is completed using the reference TRBV29-1 and TRBJ1-1 genes on either side, the full variable domain is SAVISQKPSRDICQRGTSLTIQCQVDSQVTMMFWYRQQPGQSLTLIATANQGSEATYESGFVIDKFPISRPNLTFSTLTVSNMSPEDSSIYLCSLGVNTEAFFGQGTRLTVV.